This is a list of T cell receptor beta chains from one sample in a study of T cell changes during pregnancy in multiple sclerosis. This table comes from immunoSEQ multiplex PCR, and its TCRdb copy is limited to in-frame clones, with some not included. Altogether about 74,000 clones are present, approximately 91% being singletons, with the ten largest covering less than 3.5%. The sample consisted of peripheral blood, taken before pregnancy. The source is a female donor with multiple sclerosis, enrolled in a pregnancy study. The CDR3 runs from the conserved cysteine through the conserved F or W. A clone size is listed for some rows: how often the clone was seen (once, few, many), or a class if it is expanded.

clone size | J gene | V gene | CDR3 protein
NA | TRBJ1-3 | TRBV25-1 | CASGEVETGNTIYF
NA | TRBJ2-1 | TRBV2 | CASPRGTSGSYNEQFF
NA | TRBJ1-2 | TRBV7-8 | CASSPKTGTGWDYGYTF
NA | TRBJ2-5 | TRBV27 | CASAGGGQETQYF
once | TRBJ1-1 | TRBV5-1 | CASSLEHGTVEAFF
NA | TRBJ1-5 | TRBV30 | CAWSVRLPRGQGIHQPQHF
NA | TRBJ2-6 | TRBV9 | CASSPGLSSGANVLTF
once | TRBJ1-5 | TRBV12-5 | CASGPDLLPGGQPQHF
NA | TRBJ1-2 | TRBV29-1 | CSVVQGEFNYGYTF
NA | TRBJ2-1 | TRBV6-5 | CASSYGASYNEQFF
few | TRBJ2-7 | TRBV19 | CASSRLGTSGSYEQYF
NA | TRBJ1-2 | TRBV29-1 | CSVEEGSIQGYGYTF
NA | TRBJ1-3 | TRBV18 | CASSAGQGPGNTIYF
NA | TRBJ2-2 | TRBV7-3 | CASSTTGATGELFF
NA | TRBJ2-7 | TRBV6-5 | CASRSQGHGYEQYF
NA | TRBJ2-3 | TRBV19 | CASSIRGDTQYF
NA | TRBJ2-6 | TRBV19 | CASSVGQGEVLTF
once | TRBJ1-4 | TRBV6-5 | CASSWSRDSTNEKLFF
NA | TRBJ2-1 | TRBV19 | CASSMGQGLPFF
NA | TRBJ1-1 | TRBV27 | CASSLGGGWNTEAFF
NA | TRBJ2-3 | TRBV5-6 | CASSLGQGMADTQYF
NA | TRBJ1-6 | TRBV7-9 | CASSLRGLYNSPLHF
NA | TRBJ1-4 | TRBV9 | CASSVGPTANEKLFF
NA | TRBJ2-7 | TRBV18 | CASSPGLGYEQYF
few | TRBJ1-1 | TRBV19 | CASSGRVVTEAFF
NA | TRBJ2-2 | TRBV7-2 | CASSFQGTGELFF
once | TRBJ2-4 | TRBV18 | CASSPRKKGGLFSSVDSIQYF
once | TRBJ2-1 | TRBV2 | CASPGLGNEQFF
NA | TRBJ2-3 | TRBV21-1 | CASSSYLRQATSTDTQYF
NA | TRBJ1-4 | TRBV18 | CASSPTGRRNEKLFF
NA | TRBJ1-5 | TRBV6-6 | CASSFGGVANQPQHF
NA | TRBJ1-2 | TRBV29-1 | CSSRITGSYGYTF
NA | TRBJ2-6 | TRBV6-4 | CASSERTGGEGANVLTF